Listed below are T cell receptor beta chains from one sample, sequenced in a study of beta chain features in type 1 diabetes. The assay was immunoSEQ multiplex PCR, and TCRdb's table has in-frame clones only and misses some. This table holds about 99,000 clones, approximately 30% found once. The sequenced material came from central memory CD4+ T cells from blood. Source of these receptors: a woman under 30 with type 1 diabetes. The conserved cysteine and the conserved F or W are not part of the CDR3 here. The order of the fields is J gene, V gene, CDR3 protein.

TRBJ2-5,TRBV11-2,ASSPRLAGGETQY
TRBJ2-1,TRBV7-2,ASSLVAVSYNEQF
TRBJ2-2,TRBV6-1,ASSGSSGRSGNTGELF
TRBJ1-2,TRBV5-4,ASSLLGGANYGYT
TRBJ2-3,TRBV11-2,ASSLDRVGADTQY
TRBJ2-6,TRBV28,ASSTSGTGANVLT
TRBJ1-2,TRBV30,AWSVLPQGTKIYGYT
TRBJ2-7,TRBV4-1,ASSQEGLAGGDEQY
TRBJ2-2,TRBV5-1,ASSSTSTGRNTGELF
TRBJ1-1,TRBV10-2,ASSERGLAEAF
TRBJ2-5,TRBV5-6,ASSPAHRAQETQY
TRBJ2-1,TRBV28,ASGGYEQF
TRBJ1-1,TRBV5-6,ASSLVARENTEAF
TRBJ2-1,TRBV9,ASSAPPGQTYNEQF
TRBJ2-3,TRBV29-1,SAPATSTDTQY
TRBJ2-7,TRBV7-8,ASSMSGLNYEQY
TRBJ2-5,TRBV11-3,ASSLDSASGRETQY
TRBJ2-3,TRBV20-1,SASRTDTQY
TRBJ2-1,TRBV5-3,ARRIHMKGAHNEQF
TRBJ2-1,TRBV19,ASRSGRVYNEQF
TRBJ2-1,TRBV25-1,ANRGPVGARGDEQF
TRBJ1-2,TRBV5-1,ASSLDRGQAGDYGYT
TRBJ2-1,TRBV7-9,ASSRTSGSHLNEQF
TRBJ2-2,TRBV7-2,ASSGVAGGAELF
TRBJ2-5,TRBV7-9,ASSLLGEGGQETQY
TRBJ2-1,TRBV7-9,ASSLIRGRNEQF
TRBJ2-1,TRBV4-3,ASSQGPGAGSYNEQF
TRBJ1-3,TRBV19,ASSTLRDNSGNTIY
TRBJ1-2,TRBV18,ASSPDSSYGYT
TRBJ1-2,TRBV6-6,ASSQGQGAHGYT
TRBJ2-3,TRBV5-6,ASSFRTTGAGTDTQY
TRBJ1-2,TRBV28,ASSMRGRGGQTDYGYT
TRBJ1-1,TRBV5-1,ASSLFGSMNTEAF
TRBJ1-5,TRBV7-2,ASSLFETANQPQH
TRBJ2-4,TRBV19,ASTPSGAKNIQY
TRBJ1-1,TRBV2,ASSPQGPGTEAF
TRBJ2-5,TRBV29-1,SGRTGAPETQY
TRBJ1-2,TRBV7-2,ASSSSLTGADGYT
TRBJ2-3,TRBV11-2,ASSAPSGETDTQY
TRBJ1-5,TRBV4-1,ASSTSGPQRQPQH
TRBJ1-1,TRBV27,ASSLTFFEAAGQGGTEAF